This passage covers 29 T cell receptor beta chains from one sample sequenced in a study of CD8 T cells in ankylosing spondylitis. TCRdb used MiXCR to reprocess the 5' RACE reads, holding one entry per CDR3 protein. The sample lists almost 250,000 distinct CDR3 sequences, roughly a third occurring once. Sample: blood, either unsorted or a sorted T cell fraction (not recorded which). All receptors derive from a male donor with ankylosing spondylitis or in good health (not recorded which).

The J gene is TRBJ2-1, the V gene TRBV6-5; possibly TRBD1 for D (6 bases). The CDR3 runs to 13 residues. The germline gives CDR1 MNHEY, CDR2 SVGAGI. Trimming took off 2 bases at V and 7 bases at J, with 9 bases between the two ends. The CDR3 bases are TGTGCCAGCAGTTACCCGGGGACAAATGAGCAGTTCTTC. This translates into CASSYPGTNEQFF.

The chain recombines TRBV29-1 with TRBJ2-3; 11 bases agree with TRBD1. From germline, CDR1 is SQVTM and CDR2 ANQGSEA. The CDR3 runs 14 residues. Unmatched junction bases numbered 6, after V lost 4 bases and J lost 6 bases. The CDR3 sequence: CSVVRTGGSDTQYF. In DNA form, the CDR3 reads TGCAGCGTTGTTCGGACAGGGGGCTCGGATACGCAGTATTTT.

The genes are TRBV5-5 and TRBJ2-3, with D maybe TRBD2 (7 bases). V lost 0 bases, J lost 2 bases, and 10 bases lay in between. This CDR3 region has 15 residues. Germline V gene sequence: CDR1 SGHKS, CDR2 YYEKEE (reference sequence). The CDR3 DNA reads as TGTGCCAGCAGCTTGGAGGGGGGGAACACAGATACGCAGTATTTT. Translation: CASSLEGGNTDTQYF.

The chain links TRBV5-1 to TRBJ2-5, with a tentative D call TRBD1 (6 bases). Germline CDR1 and CDR2: SGHRS and YFSETQ. The CDR3 is 13 residues long. V was cut by 1 base and J by 4 bases, with 8 bases left in between. This CDR3 is CASSLTGRETQYF. CDR3 sequence (DNA): TGCGCCAGCAGCTTGACAGGGAGAGAGACCCAGTACTTC.

The chain combines TRBV12-3 or TRBV12-4 with TRBJ1-4; D ambiguous. The CDR3 covers 12 residues. The ends were cut back, 1 base at V and 8 bases at J, with 5 bases in the middle. CDR3 loop: CASSLGPEKLFF. The CDR3, as DNA: TGTGCCAGCAGTTTAGGTCCGGAAAAACTGTTTTTT.

The genes are TRBV7-2 and TRBJ2-7, with TRBD2 matching 11 bases. The CDR3 spans 14 residues. The V gene end was trimmed by 1 base and the J gene end by 12 bases; junction bases not matched to a gene: 8. CDR1 SGHTA and CDR2 FQGNSA come from the germline V gene. The chain's CDR3 is CASSLVASGGQTYF. DNA for the CDR3: TGTGCCAGCAGCTTAGTTGCTAGCGGGGGGCAAACGTACTTC.

The rearrangement uses TRBV5-6 and TRBJ2-1; a possible D gene is TRBD2 (5 bases). This CDR3 is 13 amino acids long. From germline, CDR1 is SGHDT and CDR2 YYEEEE. Trimming shortened V by 0 bases and J by 5 bases, and 6 bases separated the two germline ends. CDR3: CASSLGTDNEQFF. DNA for the CDR3: TGTGCCAGCAGCTTGGGGACTGACAATGAGCAGTTCTTC.

This clonotype was seen a few times. V usage is TRBV12-3 or TRBV12-4 and J usage is TRBJ2-1; 7 nucleotides match TRBD1. Trimming removed 3 bases from V and 12 bases from J; junction bases left unmatched: 2. This CDR3 is built from 11 residues. The CDR3 DNA reads as TGTGCCAGCAGTTTGGGGGACAGGCAGTTCTTC. Translation gives CASSLGDRQFF.

The gene calls are TRBV7-2 and TRBJ2-7, with 9 bases that match TRBD2. Trimming cost V 5 bases and J 5 bases; bases outside gene matches: 10. Germline V CDR1 and CDR2: SGHTA, FQGNSA. The CDR3 has 15 residues. As DNA, the CDR3 is TGTGCCAGCAGCAGCACGGGACTAGCTGGAAACGAGCAGTACTTC. Residues: CASSSTGLAGNEQYF.

This clonotype was picked up a small number of times. V usage is TRBV20-1 and J usage is TRBJ2-3; 8 nucleotides agree with TRBD2. The CDR3 consists of 14 residues. V lost 1 base to trimming and J lost 2 bases; unmatched junction nucleotides: 2. Germline CDR1 and CDR2: DFQATT and SNEGSKA (reference sequence). CDR3 loop: CSARVSGDTDTQYF. CDR3 nucleotides: TGCAGTGCTAGAGTTAGCGGGGACACAGATACGCAGTATTTT.

This clonotype appeared a single time. This chain links TRBV7-9 with TRBJ1-4, with 7 bases aligning to TRBD1. This CDR3 has 13 amino acids. Germline values: CDR1 SEHNR, CDR2 FQNEAQ (reference sequence). V lost 8 bases, J lost 8 bases, and 8 bases stayed unmatched. CDR3 loop: CASGGTAREKLFF. CDR3 nucleotide sequence: TGTGCCAGCGGAGGGACAGCGAGGGAAAAACTGTTTTTT.

The V and J genes are TRBV12-3 or TRBV12-4 and TRBJ2-7; D is perhaps TRBD1 (6 bases). Trimming pared 5 bases from V and 1 base from J, leaving 12 bases between. The CDR3 extends over 14 amino acids. CDR3 residues: CASSTYRASYEQYF. The CDR3 DNA is TGTGCCAGCAGTACCTACAGGGCGTCCTACGAGCAGTACTTC.

The V and J genes are TRBV5-1 and TRBJ2-2; D uncertain. This CDR3 region has 12 residues. Germline values: CDR1 SGHRS, CDR2 YFSETQ. V was pared by 4 bases and J by 7 bases, with 8 bases between. The CDR3 sequence is CASSLRGGELFF. CDR3 DNA sequence: TGCGCCAGCAGCCTCCGTGGCGGGGAGCTGTTTTTT.

J is TRBJ1-4 and V is TRBV7-6; D is undetermined. The CDR3 length is 13 residues. The V end was cut by 2 bases, the J end by 5 bases, with 6 bases between. Germline assignment: CDR1 SGHVS and CDR2 FNYEAQ. The CDR3 here is CASSLSGNEKLFF. In DNA, the CDR3 is TGTGCCAGCAGCTTATCAGGAAATGAAAAACTGTTTTTT.

This sequence joins TRBV11-2 and TRBJ1-5; D unresolved. This CDR3 is built from 12 residues. Germline lookup yields CDR1 SGHAT and CDR2 FQNNGV. The V and J ends lost 5 bases and 4 bases respectively, with 6 bases between them. The CDR3 loop reads CASSGRNQPQHF. The CDR3 DNA reads as TGTGCCAGCAGCGGACGGAATCAGCCCCAGCATTTT.

CDR3 amino acids: CASSYLDRGATEAFF. CDR3 DNA sequence: TGTGCCAGCAGTTACCTAGACAGGGGAGCCACTGAAGCTTTCTTT. The gene calls are TRBV6-5 and TRBJ1-1; the match to TRBD1 covers 8 bases. Germline values: CDR1 MNHEY, CDR2 SVGAGI. The CDR3 runs to 15 residues. V lost 2 bases, J lost 4 bases, and 6 bases stayed unmatched.

CDR3 amino acids: CALSPGAVGELFF. In DNA form, the CDR3 reads TGTGCCCTATCTCCCGGGGCAGTCGGGGAGCTGTTTTTT. This chain links TRBV10-3 with TRBJ2-2; D tentatively fits TRBD1 or TRBD2 (5 bases each). Trimming left V 11 bases short and J 7 bases short, with 17 bases between. CDR1 is ENHRY and CDR2 is SYGVKD in the germline V gene. The CDR3 totals 13 residues.

This clonotype was seen ten or more times. The chain uses TRBV7-2 and TRBJ2-2; the D is unclear. V lost 4 bases to trimming and J lost 0 bases, with 9 bases between them. CDR3 size: 15 residues. In germline, CDR1 is SGHTA, CDR2 FQGNSA. The CDR3 here is CASSSIATNTGELFF. The CDR3 DNA is TGTGCCAGCAGCTCGATAGCTACGAACACCGGGGAGCTGTTTTTT.

V usage is TRBV20-1 and J usage is TRBJ2-3; possible D gene TRBD2, 5 bases. Germline-derived CDR1 and CDR2 are DFQATT and SNEGSKA (reference sequence). The CDR3 contains 15 residues. V lost 1 base to trimming and J lost 7 bases, with 18 bases between them. CDR3 sequence (DNA): TGCAGTGCTAGAGCCCCCTTCCTTGGACTCTATACGCAGTATTTT. This translates into CSARAPFLGLYTQYF.

This clonotype has more than one count but fewer than ten. The rearrangement joins TRBV12-3 or TRBV12-4 to TRBJ2-2, with 11 bases lining up with TRBD2. The ends lost 1 base at V and 6 bases at J; junction bases unmatched: 4. The CDR3 totals 16 residues. For the CDR3, the DNA is TGTGCCAGCAGTTTAGGACTAGCGGGGCGACCCGGGGAGCTGTTTTTT. Protein: CASSLGLAGRPGELFF.

This clonotype was picked up a small number of times. The chain employs TRBV6-1 and TRBJ2-7, with TRBD1 matching 7 bases. Germline V gene lookup returns CDR1 MNHNS and CDR2 SASEGT. Losses at the gene ends were 6 bases for V and 2 bases for J; bases not matched to a gene: 7. The CDR3 spans 14 residues. CDR3 nucleotides: TGTGCCAGCAGCCAGGGGACAGCTGCCTACGAGCAGTACTTC. Translation gives CASSQGTAAYEQYF.

This CDR3 reads CATSRELGGSDEQYF. The CDR3 nucleotides read TGTGCCACCAGCAGAGAACTAGGGGGTTCCGACGAGCAGTACTTC. V is TRBV15 and J is TRBJ2-7; maybe TRBD1 (6 bases). This CDR3 has 15 residues. V lost 0 bases, J lost 5 bases, and 14 bases lay in between. Per the germline V gene, CDR1 is LNHNV and CDR2 is YYDKDF (reference sequence). Looking up the rest from reference TRBV15 and TRBJ2-7 gives the full variable domain: DAMVIQNPRYQVTQFGKPVTLSCSQTLNHNVMYWYQQKSSQAPKLLFHYYDKDFNNEADTPDNFQSRRPNTSFCFLDIRSPGLGDTAMYLCATSRELGGSDEQYFGPGTRLTVT.

The chain is built from TRBV6-6 and TRBJ2-7; the D gene is possibly TRBD1 (5 bases). The V gene's germline CDR1 is MNHNY and CDR2 SVGAGI (reference sequence). The CDR3 loop spans 13 amino acids. V lost 2 bases and J lost 4, with 9 bases in between. CDR3: CASSYHSGYEQYF. The CDR3 nucleotides read TGTGCCAGCAGTTACCACTCAGGGTACGAGCAGTACTTC.

This clonotype came up a few times. CDR3 sequence (DNA): TGTGCCAGCAGTTACTCGATCCTAGCGGGGGCATCCTCCTACAATGAGCAGTTCTTC. This gives the protein CASSYSILAGASSYNEQFF. V usage is TRBV6-5 and J usage is TRBJ2-1; 10 nucleotides align to TRBD2. Germline-derived CDR1 and CDR2 are MNHEY and SVGAGI. V lost 0 bases, J lost 0 bases, and 8 bases stayed unmatched. CDR3 size: 19 residues.

On this clonotype itself: One end of the junction is discordant with germline, which a read error may explain. The gene calls are TRBV12-3 or TRBV12-4 and TRBJ2-2; a possible D gene is TRBD2 (5 bases). CDR3 length: 15 amino acids. The CDR3 nucleotides read TGTGCCAGCAGCACGGGTATCGGGAACGCCGGGGAGCTGTTTTTT. This sequence encodes CASSTGIGNAGELFF.

This clonotype was detected only a few times. The chain is built from TRBV11-1 and TRBJ2-1; D uncertain. The germline gives CDR1 SGHAT, CDR2 FQDESV (reference sequence). V lost 1 base to trimming and J lost 7 bases, with 8 bases between them. This CDR3 has 13 amino acids. The CDR3 sequence is CASSLGAANEQFF. Written as DNA, the CDR3 is TGTGCCAGCAGCTTAGGAGCAGCGAATGAGCAGTTCTTC. The full variable domain, completed using reference TRBV11-1 and TRBJ2-1, is EAEVAQSPRYKITEKSQAVAFWCDPISGHATLYWYRQILGQGPELLVQFQDESVVDDSQLPKDRFSAERLKGVDSTLKIQPAELGDSAMYLCASSLGAANEQFFGPGTRLTVL.

This sequence joins TRBV7-2 and TRBJ2-2, with a tentative D call TRBD1 (6 bases). The germline V gene encodes CDR1 SGHTA and CDR2 FQGNSA. This CDR3 is 13 amino acids long. V shed 10 bases and J shed 4 bases, with 13 bases lying between them. The CDR3 spells CATKGGVTGELFF. The CDR3 DNA is TGTGCCACCAAAGGGGGTGTCACCGGGGAGCTGTTTTTT.

This clonotype was seen a few times. The rearrangement links TRBV29-1 to TRBJ2-2; 9 bases line up with TRBD1. Germline trimming cut 2 bases from V and 7 bases from J; bases unmatched to any gene: 8. The CDR3 runs to 15 residues. Germline CDR1 is SQVTM and CDR2 is ANQGSEA. The CDR3 DNA is TGCAGCGTTGAATTGGTACAGGGGGCCGGCGGGGAGCTGTTTTTT. Translation gives CSVELVQGAGGELFF.

This clonotype was seen a few times. This chain joins TRBV12-3 or TRBV12-4 and TRBJ1-5; the D is unclear. CDR3 size: 13 residues. Trimming took 1 base from V and 11 from J, leaving 12 bases between them. The CDR3 loop reads CASSLVGEGTQHF. The CDR3 nucleotides read TGTGCCAGCAGTTTAGTTGGGGAGGGTACCCAGCATTTT.